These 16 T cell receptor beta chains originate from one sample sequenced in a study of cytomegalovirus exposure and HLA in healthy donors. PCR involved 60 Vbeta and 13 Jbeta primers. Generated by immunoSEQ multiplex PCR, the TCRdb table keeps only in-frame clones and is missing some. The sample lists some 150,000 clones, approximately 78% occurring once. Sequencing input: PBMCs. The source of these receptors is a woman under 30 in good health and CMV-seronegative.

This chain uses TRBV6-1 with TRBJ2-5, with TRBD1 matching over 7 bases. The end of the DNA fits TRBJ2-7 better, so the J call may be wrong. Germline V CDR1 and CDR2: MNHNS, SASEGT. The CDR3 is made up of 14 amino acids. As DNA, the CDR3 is TGTGCCAGCAGCAAACAGGGGCTCGACGACGAGCAGTACTTC. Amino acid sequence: CASSKQGLDDEQYF.

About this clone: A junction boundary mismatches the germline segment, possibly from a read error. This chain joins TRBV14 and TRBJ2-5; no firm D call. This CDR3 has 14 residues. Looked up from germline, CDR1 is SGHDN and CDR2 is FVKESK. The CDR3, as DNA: TGTGCCAGCAGACAAGACGGAGCCCAAGAGACCCAGTACTTC. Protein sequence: CASRQDGAQETQYF.

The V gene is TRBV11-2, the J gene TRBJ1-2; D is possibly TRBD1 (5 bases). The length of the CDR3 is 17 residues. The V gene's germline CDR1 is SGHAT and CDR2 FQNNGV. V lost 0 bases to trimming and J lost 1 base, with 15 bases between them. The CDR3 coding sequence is TGTGCCAGCAGCTTAGATGATGCCCCGGGGGTTAACTATGGCTACACCTTC. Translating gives CASSLDDAPGVNYGYTF.

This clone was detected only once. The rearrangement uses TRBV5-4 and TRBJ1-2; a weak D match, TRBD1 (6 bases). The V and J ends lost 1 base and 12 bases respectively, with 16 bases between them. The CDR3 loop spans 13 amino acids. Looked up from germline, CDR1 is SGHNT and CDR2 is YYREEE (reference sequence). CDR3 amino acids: CASSLRGGRGNTF. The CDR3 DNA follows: TGTGCCAGCAGCTTGCGGGGGGGCCGAGGAAACACCTTC.

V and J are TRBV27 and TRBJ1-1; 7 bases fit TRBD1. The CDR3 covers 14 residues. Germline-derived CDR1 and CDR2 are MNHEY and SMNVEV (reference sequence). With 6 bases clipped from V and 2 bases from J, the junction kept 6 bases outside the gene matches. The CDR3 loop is CASRTRGVNTEAFF. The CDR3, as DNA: TGTGCCAGCAGAACCAGGGGGGTAAACACTGAAGCTTTCTTT.

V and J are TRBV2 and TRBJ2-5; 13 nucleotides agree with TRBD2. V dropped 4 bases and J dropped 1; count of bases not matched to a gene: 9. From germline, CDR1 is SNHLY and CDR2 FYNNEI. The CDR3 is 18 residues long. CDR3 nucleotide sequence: TGTGCCAGCAGTGTAACTAGCGGGAGGGCAAGGCGCCAAGAGACCCAGTACTTC. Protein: CASSVTSGRARRQETQYF.

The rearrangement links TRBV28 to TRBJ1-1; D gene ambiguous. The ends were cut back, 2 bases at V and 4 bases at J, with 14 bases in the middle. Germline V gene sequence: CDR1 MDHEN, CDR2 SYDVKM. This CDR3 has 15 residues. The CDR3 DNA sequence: TGTGCCAGCAGTTTACCGGAGCGTCGGAGCACTGAAGCTTTCTTT. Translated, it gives CASSLPERRSTEAFF.

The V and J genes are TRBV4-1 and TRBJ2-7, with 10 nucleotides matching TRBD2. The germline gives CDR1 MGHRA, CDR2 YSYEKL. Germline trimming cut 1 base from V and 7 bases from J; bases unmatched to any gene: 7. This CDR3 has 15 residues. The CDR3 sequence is CASSQVASGSWEQYF. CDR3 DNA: TGCGCCAGCAGCCAAGTGGCTAGCGGGAGTTGGGAGCAGTACTTC.

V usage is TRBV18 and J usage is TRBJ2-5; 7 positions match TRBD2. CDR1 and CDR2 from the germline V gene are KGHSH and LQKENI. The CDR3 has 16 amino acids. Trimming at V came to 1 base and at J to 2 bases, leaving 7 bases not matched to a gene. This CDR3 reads CASSPRSSGDQETQYF. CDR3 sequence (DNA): TGTGCCAGCTCACCACGTTCTAGCGGCGATCAAGAGACCCAGTACTTC.

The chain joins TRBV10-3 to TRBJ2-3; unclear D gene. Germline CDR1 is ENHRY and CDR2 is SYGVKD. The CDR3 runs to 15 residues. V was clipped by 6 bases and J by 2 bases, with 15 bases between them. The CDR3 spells CAIRPSLRNTDTQYF. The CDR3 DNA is TGTGCCATCAGACCCTCGCTACGAAACACAGATACGCAGTATTTT.

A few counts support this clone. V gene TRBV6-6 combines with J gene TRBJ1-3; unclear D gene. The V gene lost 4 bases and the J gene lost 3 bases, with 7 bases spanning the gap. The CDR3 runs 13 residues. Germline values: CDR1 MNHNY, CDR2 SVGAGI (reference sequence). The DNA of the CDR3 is TGTGCCAGCAGTTTAGAGATTGGAAACACCATATATTTT. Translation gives CASSLEIGNTIYF.

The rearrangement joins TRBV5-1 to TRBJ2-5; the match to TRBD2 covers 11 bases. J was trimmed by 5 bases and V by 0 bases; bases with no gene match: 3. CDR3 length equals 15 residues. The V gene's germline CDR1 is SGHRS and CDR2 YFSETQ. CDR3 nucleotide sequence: TGCGCCAGCAGCTTGGTAATAGCGGGAGGGGAGACCCAGTACTTC. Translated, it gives CASSLVIAGGETQYF. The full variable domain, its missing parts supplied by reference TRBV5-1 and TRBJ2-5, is KAGVTQTPRYLIKTRGQQVTLSCSPISGHRSVSWYQQTPGQGLQFLFEYFSETQRNKGNFPGRFSGRQFSNSRSEMNVSTLELGDSALYLCASSLVIAGGETQYFGPGTRLLVL.

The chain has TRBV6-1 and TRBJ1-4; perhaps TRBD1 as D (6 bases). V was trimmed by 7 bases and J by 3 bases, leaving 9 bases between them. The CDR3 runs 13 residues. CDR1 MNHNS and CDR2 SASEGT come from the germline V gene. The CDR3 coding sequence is TGTGCCAGCACCACAGGGCCTAATGAAAAACTGTTTTTT. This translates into CASTTGPNEKLFF.

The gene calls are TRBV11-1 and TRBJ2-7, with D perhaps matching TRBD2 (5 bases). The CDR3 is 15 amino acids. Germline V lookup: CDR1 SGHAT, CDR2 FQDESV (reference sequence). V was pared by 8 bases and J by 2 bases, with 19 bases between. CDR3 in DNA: TGTGCCAGCGCCGCCGCGGGTGTTACAACCTACGAGCAGTACTTC. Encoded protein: CASAAAGVTTYEQYF.

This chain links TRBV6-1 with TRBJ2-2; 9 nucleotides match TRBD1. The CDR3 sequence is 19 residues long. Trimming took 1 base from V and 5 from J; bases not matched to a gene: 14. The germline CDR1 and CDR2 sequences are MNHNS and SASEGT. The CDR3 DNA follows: TGTGCCAGCAGTGAAGACATAGGTAGTCTACAGGGGGCGACCGGGGAGCTGTTTTTT. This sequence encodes CASSEDIGSLQGATGELFF.

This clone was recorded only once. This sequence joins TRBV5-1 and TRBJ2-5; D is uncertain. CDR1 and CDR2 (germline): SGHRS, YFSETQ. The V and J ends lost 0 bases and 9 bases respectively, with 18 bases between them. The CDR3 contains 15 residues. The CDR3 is CASSLGPRTEESQYF. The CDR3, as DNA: TGCGCCAGCAGCTTGGGTCCCCGTACCGAGGAGTCCCAGTACTTC.